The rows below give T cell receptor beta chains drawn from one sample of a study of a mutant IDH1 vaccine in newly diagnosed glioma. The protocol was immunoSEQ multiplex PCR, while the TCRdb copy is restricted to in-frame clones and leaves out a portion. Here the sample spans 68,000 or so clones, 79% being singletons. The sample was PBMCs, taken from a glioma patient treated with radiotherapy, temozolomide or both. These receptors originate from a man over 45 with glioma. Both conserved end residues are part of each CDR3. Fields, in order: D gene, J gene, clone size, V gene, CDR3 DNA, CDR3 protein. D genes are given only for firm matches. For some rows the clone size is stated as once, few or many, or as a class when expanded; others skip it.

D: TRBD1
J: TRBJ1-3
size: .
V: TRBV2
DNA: TGTGCCAGCAGTGTGACAGGGGACTCTGGAAACACCATATATTTT
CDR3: CASSVTGDSGNTIYF

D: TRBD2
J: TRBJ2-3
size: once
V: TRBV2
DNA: TGTGCCAGCAGAAGTAGACTAGCGACCGCATATACGCAGTATTTT
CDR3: CASRSRLATAYTQYF

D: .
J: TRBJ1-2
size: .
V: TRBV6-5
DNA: TGTGCCAGCAGGGAACGACAGGGCTACACCTTC
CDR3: CASRERQGYTF

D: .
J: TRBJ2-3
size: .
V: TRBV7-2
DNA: TGTGCCAGCAGCTTACAGGGATACACAGATACGCAGTATTTT
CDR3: CASSLQGYTDTQYF

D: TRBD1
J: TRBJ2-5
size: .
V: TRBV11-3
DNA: TGTGCCAGCAGTCATCCGGGACAGACCTACTTC
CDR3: CASSHPGQTYF

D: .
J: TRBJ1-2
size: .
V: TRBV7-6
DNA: TGTGCCAGCAGTTCCGATCCTAAGTTGAGGCGCTATGGCTACACCTTC
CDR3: CASSSDPKLRRYGYTF

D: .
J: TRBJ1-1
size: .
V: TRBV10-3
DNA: TGTGCCATCAGTTACAGGGACTCGAACACTGAAGCTTTCTTT
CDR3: CAISYRDSNTEAFF

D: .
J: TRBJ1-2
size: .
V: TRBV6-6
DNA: TGTGCCAGCAGTTACTCCGGCAGGGCCCTGGCTAACTCTAACACCTTC
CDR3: CASSYSGRALANSNTF

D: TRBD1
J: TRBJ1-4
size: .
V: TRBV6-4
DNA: TGTGCCAGCAGTGACTCAAGGGACAGGGGGCCGGATGAAAAACTGTTTTTT
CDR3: CASSDSRDRGPDEKLFF

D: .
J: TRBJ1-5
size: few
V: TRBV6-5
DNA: TGTGCCAGCAGTTTAAGAGGCCAGCCCCAGCATTTT
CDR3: CASSLRGQPQHF

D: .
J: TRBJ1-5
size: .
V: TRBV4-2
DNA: TGTGCCAGCAGCCAAGATGCCCGGGACACACATAGCAATCAGCCCCAGCATTTT
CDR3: CASSQDARDTHSNQPQHF

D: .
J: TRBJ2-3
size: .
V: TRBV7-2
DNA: TGTGCCAGCAGCTTCTACTCGGGGGTTGGCACAGATACGCAGTATTTT
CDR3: CASSFYSGVGTDTQYF

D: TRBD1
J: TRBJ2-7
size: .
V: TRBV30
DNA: TGTGCCTGGAGTGGGAGGACAGGGGGAGAGCAGTACTTC
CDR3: CAWSGRTGGEQYF

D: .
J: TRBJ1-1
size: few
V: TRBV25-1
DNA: TGTGCCAGCTCCCGGAGGGGGGAGAACACTGAAGCTTTCTTT
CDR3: CASSRRGENTEAFF

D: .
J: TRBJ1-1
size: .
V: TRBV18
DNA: TGTGCCAGCTCACCTTTGCAGGATACTGAAGCTTTCTTT
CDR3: CASSPLQDTEAFF

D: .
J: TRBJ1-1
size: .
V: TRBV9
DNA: TGTGCCAGCAGCCCCGGGGTGGGTTTCACTGAAGCTTTCTTT
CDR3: CASSPGVGFTEAFF

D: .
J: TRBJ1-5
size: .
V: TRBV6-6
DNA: TGTGCCAGCCGGGTTAGGGGATGGGCGAGCAATCAGCCCCAGCATTTT
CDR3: CASRVRGWASNQPQHF

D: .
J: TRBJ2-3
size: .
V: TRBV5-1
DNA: TGCGCCAGCAGCGATCAGGGGACAGATACGCAGTATTTT
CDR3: CASSDQGTDTQYF

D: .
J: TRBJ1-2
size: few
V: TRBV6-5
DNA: TGTGCCACGAAACGGGACCCAAACTATGGCTACACCTTC
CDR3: CATKRDPNYGYTF

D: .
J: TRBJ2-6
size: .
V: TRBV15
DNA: TGTGCCACCACGACACGGGGCTCCGGGGCCAACGTCCTGACTTTC
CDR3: CATTTRGSGANVLTF

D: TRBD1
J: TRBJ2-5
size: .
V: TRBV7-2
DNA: TGTGCCAGCAGCTTAGGGACAGGGTACCAAGAGACCCAGTACTTC
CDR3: CASSLGTGYQETQYF

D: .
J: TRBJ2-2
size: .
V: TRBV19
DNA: TGTGCCAGTAGTATAACGGGAAGGGAGCTGTTTTTT
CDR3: CASSITGRELFF

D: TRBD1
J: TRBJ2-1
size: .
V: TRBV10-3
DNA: TGTGCCATCAGAGGACAGGAGAATCCCTACAATGAGCAGTTCTTC
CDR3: CAIRGQENPYNEQFF

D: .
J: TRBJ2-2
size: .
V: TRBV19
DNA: TGTGCCAGTAGTATAATGGCCGAGGGGGAGCTGTTTTTT
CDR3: CASSIMAEGELFF

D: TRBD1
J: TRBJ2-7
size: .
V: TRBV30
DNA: TGTGCCTGGACTACAGGGGGACCCGAGCAGTACTTC
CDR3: CAWTTGGPEQYF

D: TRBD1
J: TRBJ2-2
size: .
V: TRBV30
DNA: TGTGCCTGGAACGGACAGGGAAACGCCGGGGAGCTGTTTTTT
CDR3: CAWNGQGNAGELFF

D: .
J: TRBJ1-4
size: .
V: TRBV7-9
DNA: TGTGCCAGCAGCTCAGTCGGGGGGACGGAAAAACTGTTTTTT
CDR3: CASSSVGGTEKLFF

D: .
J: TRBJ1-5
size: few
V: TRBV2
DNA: TGTGCCAGCAGTGAAATGGGCCTTAGCAATCAGCCCCAGCATTTT
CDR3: CASSEMGLSNQPQHF

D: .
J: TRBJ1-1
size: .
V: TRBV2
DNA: TGTGCCAGCAGTGTTACGGGGGCTGGTGAAGCTTTCTTT
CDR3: CASSVTGAGEAFF

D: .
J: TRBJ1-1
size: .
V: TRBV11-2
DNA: TGTGCCAGCGGGAGGAGGGAGGAGGCTTTCTTT
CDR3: CASGRREEAFF

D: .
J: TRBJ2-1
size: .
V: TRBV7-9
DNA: TGTGCCAGCAGCTCGAGCCTGGGGGATGAGCAGTTCTTC
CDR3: CASSSSLGDEQFF

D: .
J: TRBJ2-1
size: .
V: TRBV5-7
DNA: TGTGCCAGCAGCTTAGATCCAGGGAGGTGGAAAGAGCAGTTCTTC
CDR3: CASSLDPGRWKEQFF

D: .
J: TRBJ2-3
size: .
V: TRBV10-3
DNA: TGTGCCATCAGGGACAAAGGCCTACCCACAGATACGCAGTATTTT
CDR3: CAIRDKGLPTDTQYF

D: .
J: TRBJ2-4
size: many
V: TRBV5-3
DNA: TGTGCCAGAAGCTTGGGTTTCGTGGGGTTGGCCAAAAACATTCAGTACTTC
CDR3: CARSLGFVGLAKNIQYF

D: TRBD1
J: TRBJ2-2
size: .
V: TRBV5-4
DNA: TGTGCCAGCAGCTTGGCGGGACAGGGAGTCACCGGGGAGCTGTTTTTT
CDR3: CASSLAGQGVTGELFF

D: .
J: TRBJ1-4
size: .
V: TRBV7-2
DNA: TGTGCCAGCAGCCGAGCGATATACTCGAATGAAAAACTGTTTTTT
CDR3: CASSRAIYSNEKLFF

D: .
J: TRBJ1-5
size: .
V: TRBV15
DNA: TGTGCCACCAGCAGAGACCACCAACTAGGACTAGTGAGTCAGCCCCAGCATTTT
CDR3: CATSRDHQLGLVSQPQHF

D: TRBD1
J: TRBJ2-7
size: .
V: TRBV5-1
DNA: TGCGCCAGCAGCCCTCGACAGGGGACGGCCTACGAGCAGTACTTC
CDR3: CASSPRQGTAYEQYF

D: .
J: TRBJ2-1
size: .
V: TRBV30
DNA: TGTGCCTGGAGTGTACTTATGGGGAATGAGCAGTTCTTC
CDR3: CAWSVLMGNEQFF

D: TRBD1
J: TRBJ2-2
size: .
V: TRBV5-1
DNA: TGCGCCAGCAGCAGGACAGGGGGCCACTCCGGGGAGCTGTTTTTT
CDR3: CASSRTGGHSGELFF

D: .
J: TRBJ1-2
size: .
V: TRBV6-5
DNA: TGTGCCAGCCAAAACGCGGCAGAAAATGGCTACACCTTC
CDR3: CASQNAAENGYTF

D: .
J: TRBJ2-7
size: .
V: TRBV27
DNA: TGTGCCAGCAGTTGGCAAGAAAGCTACGAGCAGTACTTC
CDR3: CASSWQESYEQYF

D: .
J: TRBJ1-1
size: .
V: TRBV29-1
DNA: TGCAGCGGTCGGGACACAACCACTGAAGCTTTCTTT
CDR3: CSGRDTTTEAFF

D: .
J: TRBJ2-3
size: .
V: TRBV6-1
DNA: TGTGCCAGCAGTGAAGCGCTGGGCTCTTATTCTAGCACAGATACGCAGTATTTT
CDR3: CASSEALGSYSSTDTQYF

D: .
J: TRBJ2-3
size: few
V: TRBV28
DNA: TGTGCCAGCAGTTCAGACAGACGCACAGATACGCAGTATTTT
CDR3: CASSSDRRTDTQYF

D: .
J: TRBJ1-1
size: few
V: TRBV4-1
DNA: TGCGCCAGCAGCCAGTTAGGCACTGAAGCTTTCTTT
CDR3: CASSQLGTEAFF

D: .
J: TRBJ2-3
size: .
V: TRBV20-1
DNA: TGCAGTGCTCCGTCCGATACGCAGTATTTT
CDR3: CSAPSDTQYF

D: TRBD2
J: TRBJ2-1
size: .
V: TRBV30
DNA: TGTGCCTGGAGTCTGGGACTAGCGGCGTACAATGAGCAGTTCTTC
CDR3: CAWSLGLAAYNEQFF

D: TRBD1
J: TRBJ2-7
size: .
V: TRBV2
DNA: TGTGCCAGCACCCCGACAGGGGACTACGAGCAGTACTTC
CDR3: CASTPTGDYEQYF

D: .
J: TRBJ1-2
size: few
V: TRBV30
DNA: TGTGCCTGGAGTCCTAGCGTTCAGGTTGGCTACACCTTC
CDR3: CAWSPSVQVGYTF

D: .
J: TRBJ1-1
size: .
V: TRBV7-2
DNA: TGTGCCAGCAGCCCCAGCAGGGGACGATCTGACACTGAAGCTTTCTTT
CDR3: CASSPSRGRSDTEAFF

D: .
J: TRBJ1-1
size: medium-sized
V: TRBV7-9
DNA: TGTGCCAGCAGCTTCTTAGTGAACACTGAAGCTTTCTTT
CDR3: CASSFLVNTEAFF